This TCR beta chain was sequenced during a study of T cells expressing NK-cell markers (TCRdb year 2020). About the study as a whole: Three sorted T-cell subsets (CD3+CD56+NKG2C+, CD3+CD56+NKG2C- and CD3+CD56-NKG2C+) from fewer than 10 donors had their TCR beta-chain repertoires profiled. Among the eight sequenced donors, seven were HCMV-seropositive and one was HCMV-seronegative. Randomly selected healthy volunteers, three men and five women, were used as the eight sequenced donors. The libraries were sequenced on Illumina HiSeq 2000/2500, MiSeq or NextSeq, producing 2 x 150 bp reads.

The paper's findings and limits, for the study overall: It remained unclear whether the expanded NKG2C-expressing T cell clones were specific for HCMV antigens. Those dominant clonotypes were again the most abundant among CD3+CD56-NKG2C+ cells in a handful of donors, at about 25-65%. In six donors, the dominant CD3+CD56+NKG2C+ clonotypes were among the top 10 CD8+ clonotypes and accounted for 1.0-7.0% of CD8+ T cells.

CDR1 MNHEY and CDR2 SMNVEV are derived from the germline V gene (reference sequence). The CDR3, from cysteine to phenylalanine, totals 15 residues. DNA is not recorded here. Comment on this clonotype: It has no known antigen specificity.

To determine HCMV serostatus, a commercial ELISA kit was used to detect HCMV-specific IgG in serum. Ficoll density gradient centrifugation was used to isolate peripheral blood mononuclear cells from blood. TCRdb lists the instrument as Illumina HiSeq 2000. TCR beta cDNA libraries were prepared using 5'RACE template switching, which introduced a universal primer site and unique molecular identifiers. Priming for cDNA synthesis came from the TCR beta constant segment, and two successive PCR amplification steps followed. The source study handled its data this way. Reads were demultiplexed and grouped by UMI with MIGEC, and clonotypes were assembled and quantified with MiTCR. To exclude erroneous sequences, any TCR cDNA sequence not supported by at least two reads was discarded. The tcR package was used for downstream repertoire analysis, with clonotypes matched between fractions based on CDR3 nucleotide sequence plus V segment. VDJmatch was used to annotate antigen specificity against VDJdb, with one amino acid substitution in CDR3 permitted. TCRdb reprocessed the reads into one record per CDR3 protein sequence, lacking DNA. The V and J calls follow TCRdb's processing rather than the paper's. This sample's table carries approximately 460,000 distinct CDR3 sequences. The ten largest account for 6% to 9.5% of the sample.

Sequenced: blood T cells: a sorted CD56 or NKG2C T cell subset, CD4+ or CD8+ T cells, or bulk PBMC T cells (not recorded which). The V gene is TRBV27 and the J gene is TRBJ2-1; the TCRdb D gene call, TRBD2, has no DNA to confirm it. The receptor's source is a woman between 18 and 70 years old in good health. The CDR3 region reads CASRAGTSEYNEQFF.